Here is one TCR beta chain with its context. Its matching antigen is unknown. These data are taken from a study of glioma-infiltrating T cells. Study-level findings and limits: Tissue-blood divergence was below expectation in non-neoplastic patients, above in gliomas. CDR3 overlap between tissue and blood was very small.

TCR alpha and beta CDR3 regions were amplified from RNA using iRepertoire nested multiplex PCR. TCRdb passed the multiplex PCR reads through MiXCR, listing each CDR3 protein once. The table lists about 89,000 distinct CDR3 sequences, around a quarter of them singletons. The CDR3 covers 14 residues. J lost 10 bases, V lost 0 bases, and 6 bases had no gene match. CDR1 and CDR2 from the germline V gene are KGHSH and LQKENI. The TCR was taken from a human donor with low-grade glioma or glioblastoma, undergoing nonglioma brain surgery, or in good health (not recorded which). The V gene is TRBV18, the J gene TRBJ2-7; 10 bases are a match to TRBD1. The sample comprised glioma tissue, nonneoplastic brain tissue, or PBMCs (not recorded which). This chain's CDR3 is CASSPPSTGGNQYF. The CDR3 coding sequence is TGTGCCAGCTCACCACCCTCGACAGGGGGCAATCAGTACTTC.